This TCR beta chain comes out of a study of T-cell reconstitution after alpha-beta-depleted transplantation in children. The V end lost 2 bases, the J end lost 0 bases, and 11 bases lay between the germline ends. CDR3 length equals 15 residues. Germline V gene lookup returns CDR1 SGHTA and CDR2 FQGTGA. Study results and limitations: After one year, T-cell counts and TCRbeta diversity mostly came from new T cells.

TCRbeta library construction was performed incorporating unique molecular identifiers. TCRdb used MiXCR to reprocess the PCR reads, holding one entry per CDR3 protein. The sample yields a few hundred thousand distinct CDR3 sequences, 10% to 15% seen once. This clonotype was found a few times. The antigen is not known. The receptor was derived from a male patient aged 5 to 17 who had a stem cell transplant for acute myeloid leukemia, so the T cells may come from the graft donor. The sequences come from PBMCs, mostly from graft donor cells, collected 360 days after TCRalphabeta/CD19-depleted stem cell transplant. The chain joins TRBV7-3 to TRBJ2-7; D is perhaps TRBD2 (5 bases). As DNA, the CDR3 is TGTGCCAGCAGCTTAGAAGGCGGGCTCTCCTACGAGCAGTACTTC. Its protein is CASSLEGGLSYEQYF.